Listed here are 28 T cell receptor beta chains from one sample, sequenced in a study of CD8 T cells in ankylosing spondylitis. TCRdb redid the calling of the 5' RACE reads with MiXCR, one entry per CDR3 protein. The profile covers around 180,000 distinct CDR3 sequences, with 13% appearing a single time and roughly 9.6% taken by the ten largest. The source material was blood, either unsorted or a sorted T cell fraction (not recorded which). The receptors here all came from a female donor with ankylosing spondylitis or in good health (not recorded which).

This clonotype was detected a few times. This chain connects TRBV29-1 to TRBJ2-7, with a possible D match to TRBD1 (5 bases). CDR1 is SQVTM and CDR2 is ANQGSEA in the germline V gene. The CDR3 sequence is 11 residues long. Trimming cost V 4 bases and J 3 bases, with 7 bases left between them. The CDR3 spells CSVATVYEQYF. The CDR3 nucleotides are TGCAGCGTTGCGACAGTCTACGAGCAGTACTTC.

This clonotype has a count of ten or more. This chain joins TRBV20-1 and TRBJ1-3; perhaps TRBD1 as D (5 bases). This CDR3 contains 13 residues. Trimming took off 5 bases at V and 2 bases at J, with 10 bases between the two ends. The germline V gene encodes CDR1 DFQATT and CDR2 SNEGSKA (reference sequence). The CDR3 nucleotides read TGCAGTGCTCCAGACAGTGCTGGAAACACCATATATTTT. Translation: CSAPDSAGNTIYF.

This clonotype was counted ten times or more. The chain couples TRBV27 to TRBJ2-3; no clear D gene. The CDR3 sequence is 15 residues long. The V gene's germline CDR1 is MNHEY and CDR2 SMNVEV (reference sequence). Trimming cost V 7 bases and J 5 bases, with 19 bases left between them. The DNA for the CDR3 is TGTGCCAGCATCCGTAACGGAGCCGCGCAAGATACGCAGTATTTT. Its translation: CASIRNGAAQDTQYF.

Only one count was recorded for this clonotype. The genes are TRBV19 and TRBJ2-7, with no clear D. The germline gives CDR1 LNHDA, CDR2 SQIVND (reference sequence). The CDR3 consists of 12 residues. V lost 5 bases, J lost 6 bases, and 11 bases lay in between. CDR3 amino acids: CASSLLPGEQYF. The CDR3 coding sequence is TGTGCCAGTAGTCTATTACCGGGCGAGCAGTACTTC.

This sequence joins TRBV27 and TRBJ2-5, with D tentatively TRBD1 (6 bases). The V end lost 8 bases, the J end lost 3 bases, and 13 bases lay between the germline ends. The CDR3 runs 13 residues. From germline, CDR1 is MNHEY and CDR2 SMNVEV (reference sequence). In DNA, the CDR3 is TGTGCCAGCCTGGGGCCAGGGGAAGAGACCCAGTACTTC. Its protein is CASLGPGEETQYF.

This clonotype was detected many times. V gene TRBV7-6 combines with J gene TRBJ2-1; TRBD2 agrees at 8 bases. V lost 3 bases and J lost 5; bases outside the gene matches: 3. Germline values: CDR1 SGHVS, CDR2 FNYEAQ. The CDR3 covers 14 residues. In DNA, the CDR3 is TGTGCCAGCAGCTTTGCACTAGCGGACAATGAGCAGTTCTTC. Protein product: CASSFALADNEQFF. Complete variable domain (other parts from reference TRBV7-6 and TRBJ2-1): GAGVSQSPRYKVTKRGQDVALRCDPISGHVSLYWYRQALGQGPEFLTYFNYEAQQDKSGLPNDRFSAERPEGSISTLTIQRTEQRDSAMYRCASSFALADNEQFFGPGTRLTVL.

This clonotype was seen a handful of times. The CDR3 DNA is TGCGCCAGCAGCGCCGATGGGGGCGGGCTAAGCACAGATACGCAGTATTTT. This sequence encodes CASSADGGGLSTDTQYF. The chain employs TRBV5-1 and TRBJ2-3; TRBD1 is a possible D gene (6 bases). Trimming took 4 bases from V and 0 from J, leaving 18 bases between them. This CDR3 has 17 residues. Germline V lookup: CDR1 SGHRS, CDR2 YFSETQ.

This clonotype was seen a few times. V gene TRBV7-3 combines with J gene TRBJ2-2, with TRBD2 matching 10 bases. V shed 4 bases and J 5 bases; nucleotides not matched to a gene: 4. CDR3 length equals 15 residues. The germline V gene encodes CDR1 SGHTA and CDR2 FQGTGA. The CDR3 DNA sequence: TGTGCCAGCAGCTCTAGCGGGAGAGGAACCGGGGAGCTGTTTTTT. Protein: CASSSSGRGTGELFF.

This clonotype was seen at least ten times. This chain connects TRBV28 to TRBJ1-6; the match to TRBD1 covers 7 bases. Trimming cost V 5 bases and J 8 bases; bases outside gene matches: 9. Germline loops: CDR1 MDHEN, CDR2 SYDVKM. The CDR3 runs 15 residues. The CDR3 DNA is TGTGCCAGCAGTGAGGTCAGGGGGGGGTATTCACCCCTCCACTTT. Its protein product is CASSEVRGGYSPLHF.

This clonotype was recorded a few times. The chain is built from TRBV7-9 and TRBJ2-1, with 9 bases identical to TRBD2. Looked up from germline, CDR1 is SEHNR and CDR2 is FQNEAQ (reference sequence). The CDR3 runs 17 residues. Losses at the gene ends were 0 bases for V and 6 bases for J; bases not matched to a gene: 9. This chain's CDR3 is CASSLALSGTSSNEQFF. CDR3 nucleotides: TGTGCCAGCAGCTTAGCGCTTAGTGGGACTAGCTCCAATGAGCAGTTCTTC.

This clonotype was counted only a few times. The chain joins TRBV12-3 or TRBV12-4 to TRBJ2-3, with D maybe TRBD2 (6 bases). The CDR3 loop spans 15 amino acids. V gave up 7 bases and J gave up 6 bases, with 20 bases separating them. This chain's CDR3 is CASTLGGPGKDTQYF. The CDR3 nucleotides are TGTGCCAGCACCCTGGGGGGACCGGGAAAGGATACGCAGTATTTT.

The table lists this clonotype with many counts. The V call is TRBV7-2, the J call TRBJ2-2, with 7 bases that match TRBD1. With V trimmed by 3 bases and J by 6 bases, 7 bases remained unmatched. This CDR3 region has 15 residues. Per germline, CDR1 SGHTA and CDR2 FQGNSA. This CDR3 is CASSLTVGTAGELFF. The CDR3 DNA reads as TGTGCCAGCAGCTTGACGGTGGGGACAGCCGGGGAGCTGTTTTTT.

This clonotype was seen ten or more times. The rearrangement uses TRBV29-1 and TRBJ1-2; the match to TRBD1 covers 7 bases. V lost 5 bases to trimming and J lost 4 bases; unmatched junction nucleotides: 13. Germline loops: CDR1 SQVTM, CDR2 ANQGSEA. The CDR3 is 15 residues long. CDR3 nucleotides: TGCAGCGTTCCCCGGACAGTCAGGGGGGCCTATGGCTACACCTTC. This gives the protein CSVPRTVRGAYGYTF.

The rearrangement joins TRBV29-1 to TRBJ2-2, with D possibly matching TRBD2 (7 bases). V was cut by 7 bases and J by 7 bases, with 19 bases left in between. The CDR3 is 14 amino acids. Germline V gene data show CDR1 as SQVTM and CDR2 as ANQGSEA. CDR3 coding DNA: TGCAGCGCCGCCCTAGGGGGGGTGATCGGGGAGCTGTTTTTT. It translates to CSAALGGVIGELFF.

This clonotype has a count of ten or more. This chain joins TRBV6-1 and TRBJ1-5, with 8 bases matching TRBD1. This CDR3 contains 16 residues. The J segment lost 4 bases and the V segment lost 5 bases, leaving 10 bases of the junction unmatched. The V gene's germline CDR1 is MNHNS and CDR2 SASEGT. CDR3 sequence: CASSPDRVGLNQPQHF. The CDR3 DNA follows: TGTGCCAGCAGTCCGGACAGGGTGGGCCTAAATCAGCCCCAGCATTTT.

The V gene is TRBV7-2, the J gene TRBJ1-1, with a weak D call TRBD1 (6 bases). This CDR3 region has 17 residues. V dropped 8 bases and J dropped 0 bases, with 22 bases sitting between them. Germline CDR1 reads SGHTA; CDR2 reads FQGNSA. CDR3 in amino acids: CASGRGKDSLMNTEAFF. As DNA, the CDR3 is TGTGCCAGCGGCCGGGGGAAGGACAGCCTGATGAACACTGAAGCTTTCTTT.

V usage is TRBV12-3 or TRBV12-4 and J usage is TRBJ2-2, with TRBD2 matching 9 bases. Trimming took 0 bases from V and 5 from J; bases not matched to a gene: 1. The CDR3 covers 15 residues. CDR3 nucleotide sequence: TGTGCCAGCAGTTTAGCCCTAGCGGGAACCGGGGAGCTGTTTTTT. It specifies CASSLALAGTGELFF.

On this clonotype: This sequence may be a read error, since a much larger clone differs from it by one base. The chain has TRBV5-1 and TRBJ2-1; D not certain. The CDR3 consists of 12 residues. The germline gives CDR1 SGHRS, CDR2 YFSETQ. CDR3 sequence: CASSASADEQSF. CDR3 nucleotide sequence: TGCGCCAGCAGCGCCTCGGCAGACGAGCAGTCCTTC.

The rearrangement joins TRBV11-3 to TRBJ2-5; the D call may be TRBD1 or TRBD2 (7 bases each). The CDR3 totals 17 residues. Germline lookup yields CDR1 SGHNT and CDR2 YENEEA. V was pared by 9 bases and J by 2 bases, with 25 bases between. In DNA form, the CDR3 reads TGTGCCAGTAGACCGGGACAGACCGTCGGGGGGCAAGAGACCCAGTACTTC. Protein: CASRPGQTVGGQETQYF. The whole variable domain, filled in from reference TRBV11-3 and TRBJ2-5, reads EAGVVQSPRYKIIEKKQPVAFWCNPISGHNTLYWYLQNLGQGPELLIRYENEEAVDDSQLPKDRFSAERLKGVDSTLKIQPAELGDSAVYLCASRPGQTVGGQETQYFGPGTRLLVL.

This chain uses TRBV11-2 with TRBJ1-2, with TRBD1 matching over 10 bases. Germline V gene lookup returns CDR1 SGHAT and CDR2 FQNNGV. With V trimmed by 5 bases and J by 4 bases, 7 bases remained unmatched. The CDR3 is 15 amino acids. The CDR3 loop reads CASSPGGQGSYGYTF. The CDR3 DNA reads TGTGCCAGCAGCCCGGGGGGACAGGGGAGCTATGGCTACACCTTC.

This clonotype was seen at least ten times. The CDR3 bases are TGTGCCACCAGCTCCGACAGGGTCTCCTACGAGCAGTACTTC. It specifies CATSSDRVSYEQYF. The J gene is TRBJ2-7, the V gene TRBV15; 7 bases align to TRBD1. The CDR3 has 14 amino acids. Germline CDR1 is LNHNV and CDR2 is YYDKDF (reference sequence). Germline trimming cut 5 bases from V and 0 bases from J; bases unmatched to any gene: 4.

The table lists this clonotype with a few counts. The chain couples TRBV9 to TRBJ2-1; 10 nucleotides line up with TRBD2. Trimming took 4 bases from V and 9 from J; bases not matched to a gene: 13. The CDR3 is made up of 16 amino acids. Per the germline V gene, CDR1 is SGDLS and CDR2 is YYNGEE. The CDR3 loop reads CASSHNPGLARGEQFF. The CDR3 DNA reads TGTGCCAGCAGCCACAACCCGGGACTAGCGAGGGGTGAGCAGTTCTTC.

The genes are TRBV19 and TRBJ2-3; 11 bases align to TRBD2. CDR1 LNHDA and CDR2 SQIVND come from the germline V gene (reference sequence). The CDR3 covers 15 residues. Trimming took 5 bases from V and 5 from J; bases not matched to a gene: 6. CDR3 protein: CASSGSSGGRDTQYF. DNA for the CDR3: TGTGCCAGTAGTGGATCTAGCGGGGGGAGAGATACGCAGTATTTT. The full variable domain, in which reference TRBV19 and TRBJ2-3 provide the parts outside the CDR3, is DGGITQSPKYLFRKEGQNVTLSCEQNLNHDAMYWYRQDPGQGLRLIYYSQIVNDFQKGDIAEGYSVSREKKESFPLTVTSAQKNPTAFYLCASSGSSGGRDTQYFGPGTRLTVL.

The CDR3 nucleotides are TGTGCCAGCAGGCCCAGGGCGGACTATGGCTACACCTTC. The encoded protein is CASRPRADYGYTF. The chain joins TRBV6-1 to TRBJ1-2; D possibly corresponds to TRBD1 (5 bases). This CDR3 has 13 amino acids. Germline loops: CDR1 MNHNS, CDR2 SASEGT. The V end was cut by 6 bases, the J end by 3 bases, with 11 bases between.

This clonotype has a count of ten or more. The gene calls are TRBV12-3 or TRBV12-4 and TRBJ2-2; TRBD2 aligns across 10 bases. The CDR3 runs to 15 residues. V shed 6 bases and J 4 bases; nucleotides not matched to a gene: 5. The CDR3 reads CASSLAGVPTGELFF. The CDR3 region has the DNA TGTGCCAGCAGCCTAGCGGGAGTTCCCACCGGGGAGCTGTTTTTT.

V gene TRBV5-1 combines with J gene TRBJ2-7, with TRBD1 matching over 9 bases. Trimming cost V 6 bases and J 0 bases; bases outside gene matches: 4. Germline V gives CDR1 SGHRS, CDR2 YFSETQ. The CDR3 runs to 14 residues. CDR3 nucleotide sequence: TGCGCCAGCAAGGGACAGGGAGGCTCCTACGAGCAGTACTTC. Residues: CASKGQGGSYEQYF.

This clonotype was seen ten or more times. The CDR3 reads CSAGQGIQPQHF. CDR3 in DNA: TGCAGTGCTGGACAGGGAATTCAGCCCCAGCATTTT. J is TRBJ1-5 and V is TRBV20-1; TRBD1 matches 8 bases. The CDR3 consists of 12 residues. V shed 5 bases and J 6 bases; nucleotides not matched to a gene: 3. Germline loops: CDR1 DFQATT, CDR2 SNEGSKA (reference sequence).

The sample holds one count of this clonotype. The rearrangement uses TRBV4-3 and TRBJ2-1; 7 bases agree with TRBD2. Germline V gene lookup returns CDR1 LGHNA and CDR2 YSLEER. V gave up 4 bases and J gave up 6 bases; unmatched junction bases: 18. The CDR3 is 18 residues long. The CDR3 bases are TGCGCCAGCAGCCTAGGCTACCCGGGGACTATAGTCGGCAATGAGCAGTTCTTC. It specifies CASSLGYPGTIVGNEQFF.